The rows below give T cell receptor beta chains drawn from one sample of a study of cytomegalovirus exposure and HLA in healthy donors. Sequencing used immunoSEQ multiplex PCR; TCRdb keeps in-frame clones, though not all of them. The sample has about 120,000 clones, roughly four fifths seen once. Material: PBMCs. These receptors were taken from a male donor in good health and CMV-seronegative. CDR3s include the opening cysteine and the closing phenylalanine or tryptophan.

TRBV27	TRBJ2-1	CASSPGTATYNEQFF
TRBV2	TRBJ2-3	CASSEAIPGLAADTQYF
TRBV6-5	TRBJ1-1	CASSYRTGYMNTEAFF
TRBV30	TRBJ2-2	CAWSATNTGELFF
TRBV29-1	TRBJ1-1	CSGDRLNTEAFF
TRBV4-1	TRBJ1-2	CASSQDLSRDYGYTF
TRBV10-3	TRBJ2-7	CATSRGSSYEQYF
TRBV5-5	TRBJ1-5	CASSPDDRVRWQPQHF
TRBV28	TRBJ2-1	CASPPSGRRPTYNEQFF
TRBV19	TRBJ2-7	CASTPRGQGAGEQYF
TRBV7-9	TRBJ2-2	CSSSVSGELFF
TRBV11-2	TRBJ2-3	CASSLGLAGPDTQYF
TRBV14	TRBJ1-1	CASSPQGQGDAFF
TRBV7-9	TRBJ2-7	CASSPGQQSSAYF
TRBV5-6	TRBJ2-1	CATAGGLYNEQFF
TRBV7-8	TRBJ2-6	CASSKTAPGANVLTF
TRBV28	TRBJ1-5	CASTFTESNQPQHF
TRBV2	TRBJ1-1	CASSEAARGVGSTEAFF
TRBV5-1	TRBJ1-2	CASSPVGGKKDSGYTF
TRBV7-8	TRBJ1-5	CASSLDLYSNQPQHF